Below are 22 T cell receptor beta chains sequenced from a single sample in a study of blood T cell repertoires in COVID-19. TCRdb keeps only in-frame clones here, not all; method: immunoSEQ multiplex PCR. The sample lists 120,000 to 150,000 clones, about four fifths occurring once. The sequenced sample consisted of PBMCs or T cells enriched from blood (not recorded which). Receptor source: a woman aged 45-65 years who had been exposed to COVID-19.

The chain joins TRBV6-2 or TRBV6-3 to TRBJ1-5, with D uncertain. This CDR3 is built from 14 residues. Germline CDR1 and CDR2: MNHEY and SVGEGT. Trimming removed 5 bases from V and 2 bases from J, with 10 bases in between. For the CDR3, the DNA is TGTGCCAGCAGTACAGTCTTGGGCAATCAGCCCCAGCATTTT. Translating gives CASSTVLGNQPQHF.

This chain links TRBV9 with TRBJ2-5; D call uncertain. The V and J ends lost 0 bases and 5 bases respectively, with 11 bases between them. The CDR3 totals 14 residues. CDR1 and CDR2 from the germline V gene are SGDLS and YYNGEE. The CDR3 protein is CASSVGSGGETQYF. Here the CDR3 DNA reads TGTGCCAGCAGCGTAGGGTCGGGTGGCGAGACCCAGTACTTC. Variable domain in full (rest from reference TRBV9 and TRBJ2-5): DSGVTQTPKHLITATGQRVTLRCSPRSGDLSVYWYQQSLDQGLQFLIQYYNGEERAKGNILERFSAQQFPDLHSELNLSSLELGDSALYFCASSVGSGGETQYFGPGTRLLVL.

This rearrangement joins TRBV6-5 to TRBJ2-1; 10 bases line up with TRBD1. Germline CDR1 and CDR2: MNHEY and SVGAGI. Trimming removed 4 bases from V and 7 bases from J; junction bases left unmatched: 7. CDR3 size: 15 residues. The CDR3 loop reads CASSSGQGFVNEQFF. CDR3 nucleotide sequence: TGTGCCAGCAGTTCGGGACAGGGGTTTGTTAATGAGCAGTTCTTC.

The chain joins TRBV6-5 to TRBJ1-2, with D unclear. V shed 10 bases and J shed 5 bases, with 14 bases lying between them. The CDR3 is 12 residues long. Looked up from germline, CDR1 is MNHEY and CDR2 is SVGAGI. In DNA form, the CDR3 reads TGTGCCACCATCGGAGCGGGGTATGGCTACACCTTC. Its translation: CATIGAGYGYTF.

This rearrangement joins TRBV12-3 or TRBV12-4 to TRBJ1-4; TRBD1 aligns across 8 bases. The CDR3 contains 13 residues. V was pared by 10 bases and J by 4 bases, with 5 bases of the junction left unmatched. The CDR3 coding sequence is TGTGCCACCAGGGGGCTTAATAATGAAAAACTGTTTTTT. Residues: CATRGLNNEKLFF.

CDR3 coding DNA: TGTGCCAGCAGTTTGGGGGACAGGGGGCATCAGCCCCAGCATTTT. Translating gives CASSLGDRGHQPQHF. The V and J genes are TRBV6-2 or TRBV6-3 and TRBJ1-5; TRBD1 agrees at 12 bases. Germline CDR1 and CDR2: MNHEY and SVGEGT. CDR3 length: 15 amino acids. V lost 4 bases and J lost 5; bases outside the gene matches: 3.

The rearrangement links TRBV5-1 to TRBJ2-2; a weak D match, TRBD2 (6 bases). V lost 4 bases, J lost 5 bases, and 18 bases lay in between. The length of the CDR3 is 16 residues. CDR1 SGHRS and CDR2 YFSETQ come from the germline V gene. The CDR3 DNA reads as TGCGCCAGCAGCGATCAGACTCAGGCGGGGACCGGGGAGCTGTTTTTT. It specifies CASSDQTQAGTGELFF.

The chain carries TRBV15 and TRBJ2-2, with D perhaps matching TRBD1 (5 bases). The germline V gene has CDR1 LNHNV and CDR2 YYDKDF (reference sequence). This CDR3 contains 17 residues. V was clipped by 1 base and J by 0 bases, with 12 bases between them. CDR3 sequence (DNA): TGTGCCACCAGCAGAGTGGTAGGGGCTACGAACACCGGGGAGCTGTTTTTT. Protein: CATSRVVGATNTGELFF.

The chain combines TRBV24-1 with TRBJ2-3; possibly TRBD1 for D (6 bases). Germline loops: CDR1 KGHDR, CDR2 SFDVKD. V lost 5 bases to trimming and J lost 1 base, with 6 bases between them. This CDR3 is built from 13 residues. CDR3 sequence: CATSAGGTDTQYF. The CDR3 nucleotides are TGTGCCACCAGTGCAGGGGGCACAGATACGCAGTATTTT.

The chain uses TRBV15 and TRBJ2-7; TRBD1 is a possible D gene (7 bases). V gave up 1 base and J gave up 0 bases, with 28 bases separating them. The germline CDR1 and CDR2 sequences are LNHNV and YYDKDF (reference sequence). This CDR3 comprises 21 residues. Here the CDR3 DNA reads TGTGCCACCAGCAGAGGTGGGGCGGGACAGTCATCAATTTGGAGCTCCTACGAGCAGTACTTC. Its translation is CATSRGGAGQSSIWSSYEQYF. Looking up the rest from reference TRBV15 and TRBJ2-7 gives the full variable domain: DAMVIQNPRYQVTQFGKPVTLSCSQTLNHNVMYWYQQKSSQAPKLLFHYYDKDFNNEADTPDNFQSRRPNTSFCFLDIRSPGLGDTAMYLCATSRGGAGQSSIWSSYEQYFGPGTRLTVT.

The CDR3 is CASSSGTGFLSPLHF. The CDR3 nucleotides are TGCGCCAGCAGTTCGGGGACAGGGTTCCTTTCACCCCTCCACTTT. V and J are TRBV5-1 and TRBJ1-6; 9 bases are shared with TRBD1. The V segment lost 5 bases and the J segment 9 bases; nucleotides outside the gene matches: 9. Germline V gene lookup returns CDR1 SGHRS and CDR2 YFSETQ. This CDR3 is 15 amino acids long. The variable domain in full, with the rest retrieved from reference TRBV5-1 and TRBJ1-6, is KAGVTQTPRYLIKTRGQQVTLSCSPISGHRSVSWYQQTPGQGLQFLFEYFSETQRNKGNFPGRFSGRQFSNSRSEMNVSTLELGDSALYLCASSSGTGFLSPLHFGNGTRLTVT.

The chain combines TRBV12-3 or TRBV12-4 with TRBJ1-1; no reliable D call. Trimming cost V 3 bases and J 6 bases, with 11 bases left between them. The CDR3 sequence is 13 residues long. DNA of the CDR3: TGTGCCAGCAGTTTTGGAGATTTACCTGAAGCTTTCTTT. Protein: CASSFGDLPEAFF.

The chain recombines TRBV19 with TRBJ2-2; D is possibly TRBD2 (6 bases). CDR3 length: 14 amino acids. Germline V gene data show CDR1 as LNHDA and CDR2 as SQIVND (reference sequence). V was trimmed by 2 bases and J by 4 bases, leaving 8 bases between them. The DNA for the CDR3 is TGTGCCAGTAGTATAAAGGGAGGCACCGGGGAGCTGTTTTTT. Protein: CASSIKGGTGELFF.

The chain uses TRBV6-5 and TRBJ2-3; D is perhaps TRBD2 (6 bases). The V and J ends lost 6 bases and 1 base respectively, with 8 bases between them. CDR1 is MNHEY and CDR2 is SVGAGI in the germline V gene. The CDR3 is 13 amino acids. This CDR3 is CASRGGGTDTQYF. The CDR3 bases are TGTGCCAGCAGGGGGGGAGGCACAGATACGCAGTATTTT.

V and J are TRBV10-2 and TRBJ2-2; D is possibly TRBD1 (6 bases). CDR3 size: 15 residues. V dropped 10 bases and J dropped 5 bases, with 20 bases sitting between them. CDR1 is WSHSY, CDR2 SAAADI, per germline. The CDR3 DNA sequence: TGCGCCACTGCCTGGGGGCAGACGGAAACCGGGGAGCTGTTTTTT. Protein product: CATAWGQTETGELFF.

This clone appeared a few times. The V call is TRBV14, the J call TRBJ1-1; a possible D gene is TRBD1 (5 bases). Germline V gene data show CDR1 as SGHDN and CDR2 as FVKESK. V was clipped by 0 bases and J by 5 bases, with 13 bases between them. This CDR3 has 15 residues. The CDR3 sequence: CASSQDPGGLTEAFF. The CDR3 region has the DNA TGTGCCAGCAGCCAAGATCCCGGGGGACTAACTGAAGCTTTCTTT.

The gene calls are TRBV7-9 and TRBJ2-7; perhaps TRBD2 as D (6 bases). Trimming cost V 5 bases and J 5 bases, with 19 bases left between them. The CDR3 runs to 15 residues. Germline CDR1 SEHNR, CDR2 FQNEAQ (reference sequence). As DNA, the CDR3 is TGTGCCAGCAGCCTGGAGGGGACTGCCGGGAACGAGCAGTACTTC. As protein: CASSLEGTAGNEQYF.

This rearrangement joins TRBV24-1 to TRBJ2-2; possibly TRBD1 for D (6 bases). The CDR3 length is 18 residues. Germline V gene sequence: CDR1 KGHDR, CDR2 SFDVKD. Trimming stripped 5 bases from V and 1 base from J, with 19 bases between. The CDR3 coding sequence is TGTGCCACCAGTGTCAATTTTGCGTCAGGGGAGAACACCGGGGAGCTGTTTTTT. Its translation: CATSVNFASGENTGELFF.

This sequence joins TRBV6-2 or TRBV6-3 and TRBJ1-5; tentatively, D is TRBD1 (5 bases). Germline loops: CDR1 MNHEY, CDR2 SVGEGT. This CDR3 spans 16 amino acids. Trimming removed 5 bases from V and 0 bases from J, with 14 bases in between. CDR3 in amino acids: CASSDPGGYSNQPQHF. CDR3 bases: TGTGCCAGCAGTGATCCCGGGGGTTATAGCAATCAGCCCCAGCATTTT.

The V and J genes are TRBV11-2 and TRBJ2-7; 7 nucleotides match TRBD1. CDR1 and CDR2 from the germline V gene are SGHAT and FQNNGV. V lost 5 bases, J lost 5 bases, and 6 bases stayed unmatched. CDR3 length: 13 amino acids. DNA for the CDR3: TGTGCCAGCAGCCTCGACAGGGTCGACGAGCAGTACTTC. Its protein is CASSLDRVDEQYF.

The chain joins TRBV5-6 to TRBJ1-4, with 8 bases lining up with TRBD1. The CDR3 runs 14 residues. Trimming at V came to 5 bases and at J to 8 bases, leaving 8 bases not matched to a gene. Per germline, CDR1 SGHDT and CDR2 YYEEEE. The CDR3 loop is CASSYQGAGEKLFF. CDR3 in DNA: TGTGCCAGCAGTTATCAGGGGGCTGGCGAAAAACTGTTTTTT.

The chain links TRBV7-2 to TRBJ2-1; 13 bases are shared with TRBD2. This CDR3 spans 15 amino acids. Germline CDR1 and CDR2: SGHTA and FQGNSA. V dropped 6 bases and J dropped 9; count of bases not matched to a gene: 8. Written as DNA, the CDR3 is TGTGCCAGCAGACTAGCGGGGGGGCCGAGGAGTGAGCAGTTCTTC. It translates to CASRLAGGPRSEQFF.